These 29 T cell receptor beta chains came from one sample sequenced in a study of PD-L1 blockade in urothelial cancer. Specified time point: pretreatment peripheral blood. Only in-frame clones appear in the TCRdb table, and some are missing; sequencing was by immunoSEQ multiplex PCR. This table holds about 79,000 clones, approximately 83% found once. Sequenced here: PBMCs, sampled around atezolizumab (anti-PD-L1) treatment. These TCRs come from a man in his fifties or sixties with urothelial cancer.

This clone showed up just once. For the CDR3, the DNA is TGTGCCAGCGGCAAGGGACAGGGGGCGATAGCAACTAATGAAAAACTGTTTTTT. This translates into CASGKGQGAIATNEKLFF. J is TRBJ1-4 and V is TRBV4-2, with TRBD1 identical over 12 bases. V lost 8 bases to trimming and J lost 0 bases; unmatched junction nucleotides: 10. The germline V gene encodes CDR1 LGHNA and CDR2 YNFKEQ. This CDR3 has 18 residues.

The rearrangement links TRBV6-6 to TRBJ1-4; D is undetermined. This CDR3 contains 13 residues. Per germline, CDR1 MNHNY and CDR2 SVGAGI (reference sequence). Trimming removed 10 bases at V and 4 bases at J, with 13 bases between. The CDR3 DNA reads TGTGCCACCATTCGGGGATATAATGAAAAACTGTTTTTT. Amino acid sequence: CATIRGYNEKLFF.

The chain links TRBV7-2 to TRBJ2-5; maybe TRBD2 (6 bases). V dropped 4 bases and J dropped 5 bases, with 14 bases sitting between them. CDR1 and CDR2 (germline): SGHTA, FQGNSA. This CDR3 has 14 amino acids. The CDR3 region has the DNA TGTGCCAGCAGCTCCTACGGCGGAGGGGAGACCCAGTACTTC. Translated: CASSSYGGGETQYF.

The chain is built from TRBV30 and TRBJ1-4; 9 positions match TRBD1. V was clipped by 8 bases and J by 8 bases; unmatched bases: 9. Germline-derived CDR1 and CDR2 are GTSNPN and SVGIG (reference sequence). This CDR3 contains 13 residues. Here the CDR3 reads CAGKQGAGEKLFF. The CDR3 region has the DNA TGTGCCGGGAAACAGGGGGCTGGGGAAAAACTGTTTTTT.

This sequence joins TRBV5-6 and TRBJ2-7, with TRBD1 matching over 7 bases. With 2 bases clipped from V and 7 bases from J, the junction kept 18 bases outside the gene matches. The CDR3 consists of 17 residues. Germline-derived CDR1 and CDR2 are SGHDT and YYEEEE. The CDR3 spells CASSFGLDRATYEEQYF. The CDR3 region has the DNA TGTGCCAGCAGCTTTGGCCTAGACAGGGCAACCTACGAGGAGCAGTACTTC.

The chain employs TRBV4-1 and TRBJ2-1; 7 bases line up with TRBD2. CDR1 MGHRA and CDR2 YSYEKL come from the germline V gene. Trimming at V came to 4 bases and at J to 2 bases, leaving 8 bases not matched to a gene. CDR3 length: 16 residues. CDR3 sequence (DNA): TGCGCCAGCAGCCCCCTAGCGGAACTAACCTACAATGAGCAGTTCTTC. This gives the protein CASSPLAELTYNEQFF.

This chain connects TRBV7-9 to TRBJ2-7; possible D gene TRBD2, 6 bases. The V gene's germline CDR1 is SEHNR and CDR2 FQNEAQ (reference sequence). Trimming removed 1 base at V and 2 bases at J, with 9 bases between. CDR3 length: 14 amino acids. The CDR3 bases are TGTGCCAGCAGCTTAGGCGGGGTAACCTACGAGCAGTACTTC. Protein: CASSLGGVTYEQYF.

The gene calls are TRBV5-1 and TRBJ2-2; the D gene is possibly TRBD2 (6 bases). There are 16 residues in the CDR3. In germline, CDR1 is SGHRS, CDR2 YFSETQ. V lost 0 bases, J lost 6 bases, and 15 bases lay in between. CDR3 in amino acids: CASSLDGGRLPGELFF. CDR3 nucleotide sequence: TGCGCCAGCAGCTTGGATGGGGGGAGATTGCCCGGGGAGCTGTTTTTT.

This chain joins TRBV5-1 and TRBJ2-3, with TRBD2 matching 12 bases. The CDR3 has 16 residues. V gave up 3 bases and J gave up 1 base; unmatched junction bases: 3. Per germline, CDR1 SGHRS and CDR2 YFSETQ. CDR3 residues: CASSWTSGTRTDTQYF. CDR3 DNA sequence: TGCGCCAGCAGCTGGACTAGCGGGACCCGCACAGATACGCAGTATTTT.

This clone was seen just once. The chain is built from TRBV27 and TRBJ1-4, with no clear D. The CDR3 contains 14 residues. V lost 6 bases to trimming and J lost 3 bases, with 11 bases between them. Germline lookup yields CDR1 MNHEY and CDR2 SMNVEV (reference sequence). DNA of the CDR3: TGTGCCAGCAGGGCAGGAGGATCTAATGAAAAACTGTTTTTT. This codes for CASRAGGSNEKLFF.

This chain links TRBV28 with TRBJ2-7; D is perhaps TRBD1 (5 bases). The CDR3 has 14 residues. Trimming took off 6 bases at V and 3 bases at J, with 15 bases between the two ends. Looked up from germline, CDR1 is MDHEN and CDR2 is SYDVKM. The CDR3 protein is CASRGGRVDYEQYF. The CDR3 bases are TGTGCCAGCAGGGGCGGCAGGGTTGACTACGAGCAGTACTTC.

The chain is built from TRBV7-9 and TRBJ1-4; 9 bases match TRBD1. Germline V gene data show CDR1 as SEHNR and CDR2 as FQNEAQ (reference sequence). The CDR3 length is 14 residues. The ends lost 8 bases at V and 7 bases at J; junction bases unmatched: 8. The chain's CDR3 is CASGGTGRREKLFF. The CDR3 nucleotides read TGTGCCAGCGGGGGGACAGGGAGACGTGAAAAACTGTTTTTT.

This clone has more than one count but fewer than ten. The V and J genes are TRBV25-1 and TRBJ1-2; 9 bases fit TRBD1. V lost 0 bases to trimming and J lost 7 bases; unmatched junction nucleotides: 6. The germline V gene has CDR1 MGHDK and CDR2 SYGVNS. The CDR3 spans 15 residues. The CDR3 nucleotides read TGTGCCAGCAGTGAATATAGCGGGACAGGGTCTGGCTACACCTTC. Protein sequence: CASSEYSGTGSGYTF.

This chain joins TRBV10-2 and TRBJ2-7, with a tentative D call TRBD1 (6 bases). Trimming pared 4 bases from V and 3 bases from J, leaving 10 bases between. Looked up from germline, CDR1 is WSHSY and CDR2 is SAAADI. This CDR3 spans 13 amino acids. The CDR3 reads CASSGDINYEQYF. CDR3 sequence (DNA): TGCGCCAGCAGTGGGGACATAAACTACGAGCAGTACTTC.

The CDR3 region is CASSYGGDNQPQHF. The CDR3 region has the DNA TGCGCCAGCAGCTATGGGGGGGATAATCAGCCCCAGCATTTT. The chain recombines TRBV5-1 with TRBJ1-5; D may be TRBD1 (5 bases). Trimming removed 3 bases at V and 4 bases at J, with 11 bases between. The CDR3 spans 14 residues. Germline loops: CDR1 SGHRS, CDR2 YFSETQ.

The chain joins TRBV7-9 to TRBJ1-4; D not resolved. CDR1 is SEHNR and CDR2 is FQNEAQ in the germline V gene (reference sequence). Between the trimmed V and J ends, which lost 0 bases and 2 bases, there was a span of 13 bases. The CDR3 extends over 17 amino acids. CDR3 amino acids: CASSLALDNPTNEKLFF. The CDR3 DNA reads as TGTGCCAGCAGCTTAGCGCTTGACAACCCGACTAATGAAAAACTGTTTTTT. Full variable domain (remainder filled in from reference TRBV7-9 and TRBJ1-4): DTGVSQNPRHKITKRGQNVTFRCDPISEHNRLYWYRQTLGQGPEFLTYFQNEAQLEKSRLLSDRFSAERPKGSFSTLEIQRTEQGDSAMYLCASSLALDNPTNEKLFFGSGTQLSVL.

The chain recombines TRBV11-2 with TRBJ2-4; 8 bases align to TRBD1. Per the germline V gene, CDR1 is SGHAT and CDR2 is FQNNGV. CDR3 length: 16 amino acids. Losses at the gene ends were 5 bases for V and 1 base for J; bases not matched to a gene: 7. The CDR3 coding sequence is TGTGCCAGCAGCCGCAACAGGGGGACGGCCAAAAACATTCAGTACTTC. Translated: CASSRNRGTAKNIQYF.

This chain connects TRBV27 to TRBJ2-3; the D is unclear. Germline V gives CDR1 MNHEY, CDR2 SMNVEV (reference sequence). V was pared by 2 bases and J by 2 bases, with 11 bases between. The CDR3 is 15 residues long. CDR3 region: CASSLSSGPTDTQYF. The DNA of the CDR3 is TGTGCCAGCAGTTTAAGTTCAGGTCCCACAGATACGCAGTATTTT.

The chain carries TRBV5-6 and TRBJ2-6, with no clear D. The CDR3 spans 18 residues. Germline-derived CDR1 and CDR2 are SGHDT and YYEEEE. Trimming shortened V by 2 bases and J by 0 bases, and 15 bases separated the two germline ends. DNA of the CDR3: TGTGCCAGCAGCTTCGAGCGTGGCGTCCTCTCTGGGGCCAACGTCCTGACTTTC. Translating gives CASSFERGVLSGANVLTF.

The rearrangement links TRBV4-1 to TRBJ1-1, with TRBD1 as a possible D gene (5 bases). V lost 4 bases and J lost 11, with 17 bases in between. Looked up from germline, CDR1 is MGHRA and CDR2 is YSYEKL. The CDR3 has 13 amino acids. CDR3 in amino acids: CASSPQGPRVAFF. The DNA for the CDR3 is TGCGCCAGCAGCCCTCAAGGGCCCAGGGTGGCTTTCTTT.

This chain joins TRBV9 and TRBJ1-3; D remains ambiguous. This CDR3 is built from 16 residues. The germline V gene encodes CDR1 SGDLS and CDR2 YYNGEE. The ends were cut back, 0 bases at V and 0 bases at J, with 10 bases in the middle. The CDR3 bases are TGTGCCAGCAGCGTAGACGGGTTCCTCTCTGGAAACACCATATATTTT. It codes for CASSVDGFLSGNTIYF.

This clone was counted once. This chain links TRBV10-1 with TRBJ2-5; the match to TRBD1 covers 7 bases. The CDR3 extends over 15 amino acids. V lost 0 bases to trimming and J lost 2 bases; unmatched junction nucleotides: 3. Germline CDR1 and CDR2: WNHNN and SYGVQD (reference sequence). The CDR3: CASSESTGEQETQYF. The CDR3, as DNA: TGCGCCAGCAGTGAGTCTACAGGGGAGCAAGAGACCCAGTACTTC.

Concerning this clone itself: One junction end disagrees with the germline gene, perhaps due to a read error. The J gene is TRBJ2-1, the V gene TRBV7-7; D is possibly TRBD1 (6 bases). Germline V gene sequence: CDR1 SSHAT, CDR2 FNYEAQ (reference sequence). The CDR3 loop spans 14 amino acids. CDR3 nucleotide sequence: TGTGCTAGCAGCTTAGACAGGAATACCAATGAGCAGTTCTTC. This sequence encodes CASSLDRNTNEQFF.

CDR3 residues: CASTPTTNQPQHF. The CDR3 nucleotides read TGTGCCAGTACCCCGACAACCAATCAGCCCCAGCATTTT. The chain employs TRBV19 and TRBJ1-5; D remains unclear. The V and J ends lost 7 bases and 3 bases respectively, with 10 bases between them. The germline gives CDR1 LNHDA, CDR2 SQIVND (reference sequence). This CDR3 region has 13 residues.

This clone was detected only a few times. The chain uses TRBV5-1 and TRBJ2-3, with a weak D call TRBD1 (6 bases). Germline V CDR1 and CDR2: SGHRS, YFSETQ. The CDR3 runs 15 residues. V dropped 2 bases and J dropped 5 bases, with 15 bases sitting between them. CDR3 DNA: TGCGCCAGCAGCTTCAGAGGGGGAGCAGGAGATACGCAGTATTTT. It encodes CASSFRGGAGDTQYF.

This chain uses TRBV28 with TRBJ2-3; 9 nucleotides line up with TRBD2. The length of the CDR3 is 15 residues. The V gene end was trimmed by 8 bases and the J gene end by 7 bases; junction bases not matched to a gene: 13. The V gene's germline CDR1 is MDHEN and CDR2 SYDVKM. CDR3 DNA: TGTGCCAGCTGGGGCCCTCTAGCGGGGTGGAATACGCAGTATTTT. Its translation is CASWGPLAGWNTQYF.

The chain joins TRBV28 to TRBJ2-1, with 8 bases lining up with TRBD1. V lost 2 bases and J lost 4; bases outside the gene matches: 4. The CDR3 has 15 residues. CDR1 is MDHEN, CDR2 SYDVKM, per germline. The DNA for the CDR3 is TGTGCCAGCAGTTTACCGGGACAGGTATACAATGAGCAGTTCTTC. Protein sequence: CASSLPGQVYNEQFF.

The chain combines TRBV7-8 with TRBJ2-7, with 10 bases fitting TRBD1. Germline V gene data show CDR1 as SGHVS and CDR2 as FQNEAQ. Trimming took 5 bases from V and 7 from J; bases not matched to a gene: 11. CDR3 length: 15 amino acids. The CDR3 protein is CASSNTGTGEREQYF. The CDR3 region has the DNA TGTGCCAGCAGCAACACCGGGACAGGGGAAAGGGAGCAGTACTTC.

In this sample, this clone turned up a few times. The gene calls are TRBV19 and TRBJ2-7, with TRBD1 identical over 9 bases. The germline V gene has CDR1 LNHDA and CDR2 SQIVND (reference sequence). CDR3 length: 16 amino acids. The V and J ends lost 5 bases and 6 bases, in that order; junction bases with no gene match: 14. CDR3 nucleotide sequence: TGTGCCAGTAGTCAGACCGGGACAGGGCTTTCTGGCGAGCAGTACTTC. This codes for CASSQTGTGLSGEQYF.